Below, 4 T cell receptor beta chains from the same sample are listed, as sequenced in a study of T cell changes during pregnancy in multiple sclerosis. The protocol was immunoSEQ multiplex PCR, while the TCRdb copy is restricted to in-frame clones and leaves out a portion. The table includes around 63,000 clones, roughly nine tenths detected once. The sequencing used peripheral blood, collected in the third trimester of pregnancy. The source is a female donor in good health, enrolled as a control in a pregnancy study.

The chain uses TRBV2 and TRBJ2-2; a weak D match, TRBD1 (6 bases). The CDR3 loop spans 14 amino acids. V lost 5 bases, J lost 5 bases, and 12 bases lay in between. From germline, CDR1 is SNHLY and CDR2 FYNNEI. This chain's CDR3 is CASSRLTGTGELFF. CDR3 in DNA: TGTGCCAGCAGTCGGCTAACAGGGACCGGGGAGCTGTTTTTT.

The CDR3 DNA is TGTGCCAGCAGCGTAGATGGCGGGGGGGCAGTAAATGAGCAGTTCTTC. Translating gives CASSVDGGGAVNEQFF. The J gene is TRBJ2-1, the V gene TRBV9; TRBD2 agrees at 9 bases. Looked up from germline, CDR1 is SGDLS and CDR2 is YYNGEE. The CDR3 sequence is 16 residues long. Trimming cost V 0 bases and J 7 bases; bases outside gene matches: 8.

The genes are TRBV28 and TRBJ1-1; 9 nucleotides line up with TRBD1. Germline V lookup: CDR1 MDHEN, CDR2 SYDVKM. The V and J ends lost 1 base and 3 bases, in that order; junction bases with no gene match: 6. The CDR3 runs to 16 residues. CDR3 bases: TGTGCCAGCAGTTTATTACCGGGACAGGGAGACACTGAAGCTTTCTTT. As protein: CASSLLPGQGDTEAFF. Full variable domain (missing parts from reference TRBV28 and TRBJ1-1): DVKVTQSSRYLVKRTGEKVFLECVQDMDHENMFWYRQDPGLGLRLIYFSYDVKMKEKGDIPEGYSVSREKKERFSLILESASTNQTSMYLCASSLLPGQGDTEAFFGQGTRLTVV.

The J gene is TRBJ2-7, the V gene TRBV29-1; 9 bases match TRBD2. Trimming took 4 bases from V and 6 from J; bases not matched to a gene: 16. This CDR3 spans 16 amino acids. Germline V gives CDR1 SQVTM, CDR2 ANQGSEA. CDR3 in DNA: TGCAGCGTTGTTCATTCCTTGGCGGGAGGGCCGGGCGAGCAGTACTTC. This translates into CSVVHSLAGGPGEQYF.